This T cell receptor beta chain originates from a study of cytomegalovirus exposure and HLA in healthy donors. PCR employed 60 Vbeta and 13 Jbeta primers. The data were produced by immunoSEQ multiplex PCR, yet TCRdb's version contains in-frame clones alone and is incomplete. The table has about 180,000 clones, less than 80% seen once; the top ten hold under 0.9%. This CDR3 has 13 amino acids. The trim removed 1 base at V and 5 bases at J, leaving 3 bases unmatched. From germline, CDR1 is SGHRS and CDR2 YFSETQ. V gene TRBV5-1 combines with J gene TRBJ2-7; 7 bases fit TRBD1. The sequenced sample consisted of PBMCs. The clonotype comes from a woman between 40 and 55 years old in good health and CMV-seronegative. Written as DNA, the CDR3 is TGCGCCAGCAGCTTGTTAGGGGGCGACGAGCAGTACTTC. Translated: CASSLLGGDEQYF.